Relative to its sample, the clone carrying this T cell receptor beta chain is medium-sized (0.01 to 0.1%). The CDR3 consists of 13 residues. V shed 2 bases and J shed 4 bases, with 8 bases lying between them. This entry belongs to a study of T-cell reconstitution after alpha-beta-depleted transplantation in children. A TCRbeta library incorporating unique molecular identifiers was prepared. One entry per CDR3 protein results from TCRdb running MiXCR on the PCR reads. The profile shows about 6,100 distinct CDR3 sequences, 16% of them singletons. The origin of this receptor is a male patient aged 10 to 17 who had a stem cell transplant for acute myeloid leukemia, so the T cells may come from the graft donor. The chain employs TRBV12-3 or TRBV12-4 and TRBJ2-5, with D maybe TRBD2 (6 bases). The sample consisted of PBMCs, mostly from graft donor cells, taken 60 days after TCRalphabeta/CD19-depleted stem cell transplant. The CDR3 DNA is TGTGCCAGCAGTTTACTGGGGGGAGAGACCCAGTACTTC. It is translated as CASSLLGGETQYF.